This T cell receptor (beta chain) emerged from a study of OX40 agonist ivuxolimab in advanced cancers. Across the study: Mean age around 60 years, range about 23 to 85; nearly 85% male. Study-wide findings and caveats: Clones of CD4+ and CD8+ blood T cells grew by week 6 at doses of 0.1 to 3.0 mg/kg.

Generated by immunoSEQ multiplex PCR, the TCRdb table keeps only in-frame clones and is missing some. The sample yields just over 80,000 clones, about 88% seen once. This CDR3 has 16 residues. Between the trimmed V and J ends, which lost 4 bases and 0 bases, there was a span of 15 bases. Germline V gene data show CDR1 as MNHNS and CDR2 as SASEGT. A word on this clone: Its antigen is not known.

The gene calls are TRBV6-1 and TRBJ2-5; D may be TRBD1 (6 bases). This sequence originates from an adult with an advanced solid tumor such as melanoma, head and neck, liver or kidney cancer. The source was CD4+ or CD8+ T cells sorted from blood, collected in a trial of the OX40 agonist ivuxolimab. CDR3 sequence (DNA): TGTGCCAGCAGTGCACAGGGAAACGAGTACCAAGAGACCCAGTACTTC. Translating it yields CASSAQGNEYQETQYF.